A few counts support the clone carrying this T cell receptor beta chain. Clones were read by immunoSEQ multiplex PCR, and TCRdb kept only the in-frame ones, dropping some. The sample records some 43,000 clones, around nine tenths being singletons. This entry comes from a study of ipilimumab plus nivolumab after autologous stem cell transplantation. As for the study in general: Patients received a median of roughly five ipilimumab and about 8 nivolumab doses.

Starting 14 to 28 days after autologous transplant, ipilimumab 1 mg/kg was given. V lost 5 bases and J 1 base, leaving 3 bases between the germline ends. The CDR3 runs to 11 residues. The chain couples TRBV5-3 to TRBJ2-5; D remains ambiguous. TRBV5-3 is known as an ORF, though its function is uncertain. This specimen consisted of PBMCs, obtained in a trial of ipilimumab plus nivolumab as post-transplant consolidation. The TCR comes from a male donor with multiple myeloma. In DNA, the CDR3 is TGTGCCAGAAGTTCCCAAGAGACCCAGTACTTC. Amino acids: CARSSQETQYF.